This T cell receptor beta chain was profiled in a study of T cell responses to AZD1222 COVID-19 vaccine. Study-wide points: As reported, nearly half of all spike-specific TCRs target variant regions that are unmutated. Spike-specific TCR breadth rose after two AZD1222 doses, and depth rose as well.

In regard to this clone: Its antigen is as yet unknown.

The assay was immunoSEQ multiplex PCR, and TCRdb's table has in-frame clones only and misses some. The table includes 150,000 to 200,000 clones, about nine tenths detected once. The CDR3 is made up of 15 amino acids. CDR1 SGHTA and CDR2 FQGTGA come from the germline V gene. The V end was cut by 5 bases, the J end by 0 bases, with 13 bases between. The chain couples TRBV7-3 to TRBJ1-1; possibly TRBD1 for D (5 bases). This clonotype was sampled from an adult in good health. This specimen was peripheral blood, taken on day 0 of AZD1222 vaccination. This CDR3 reads CASSPSGGVNTEAFF. In nucleotides, the CDR3 is TGTGCCAGCAGCCCCTCCGGGGGAGTGAACACTGAAGCTTTCTTT.